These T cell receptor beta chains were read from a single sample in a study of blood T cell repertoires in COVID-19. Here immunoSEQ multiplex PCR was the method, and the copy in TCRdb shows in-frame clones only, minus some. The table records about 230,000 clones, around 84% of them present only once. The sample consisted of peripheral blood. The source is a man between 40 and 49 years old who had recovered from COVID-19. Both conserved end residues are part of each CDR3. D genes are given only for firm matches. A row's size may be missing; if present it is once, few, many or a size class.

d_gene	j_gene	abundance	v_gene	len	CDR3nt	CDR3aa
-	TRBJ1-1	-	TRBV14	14	TGTGCCAGCAGCCGGGCCACAGGGAGAACTGAAGCTTTCTTT	CASSRATGRTEAFF
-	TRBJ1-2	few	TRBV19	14	TGTGCCAGTAGTCGGGACACAATAAACTATGGCTACACCTTC	CASSRDTINYGYTF
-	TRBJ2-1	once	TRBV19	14	TGTGCCAGTAGTATCGCGCTACAGGCGGACGAGCAGTTCTTC	CASSIALQADEQFF
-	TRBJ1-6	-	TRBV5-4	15	TGTGCCAGCAGCTTAGAGAGCTCCTATAATTCACCCCTCCACTTT	CASSLESSYNSPLHF
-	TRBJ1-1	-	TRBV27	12	TGTGCCAGTACAAATATGAACACTGAAGCTTTCTTT	CASTNMNTEAFF
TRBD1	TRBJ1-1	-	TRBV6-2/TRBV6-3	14	TGTGCCAGCAGTTACGGGGACAGGAACACTGAAGCTTTCTTT	CASSYGDRNTEAFF
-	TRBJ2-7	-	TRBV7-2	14	TGTGCCAGCAGCTTAGCGAGAGGGTTCTACGAGCAGTACTTC	CASSLARGFYEQYF
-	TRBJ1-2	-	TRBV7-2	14	TGTGCCAGCAGCCCTGTTCCAGGGGCCTATGGCTACACCTTC	CASSPVPGAYGYTF
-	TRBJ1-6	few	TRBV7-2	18	TGTGCCAGCAGCTACCAAACCATCGACAGCTCCTATAATTCACCCCTCCACTTT	CASSYQTIDSSYNSPLHF
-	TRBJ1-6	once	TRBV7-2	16	TGTGCCAGCAGACCCACAATACGGGGAAATAATTCACCCCTCCACTTT	CASRPTIRGNNSPLHF
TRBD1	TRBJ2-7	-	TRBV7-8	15	TGTGCCAGCAGACCCGGGACAGGCACCCATTACGAGCAGTACTTC	CASRPGTGTHYEQYF
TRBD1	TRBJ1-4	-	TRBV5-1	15	TGCGCCAGCAGCTTCATGGACAGGGCTCACGAAAAACTGTTTTTT	CASSFMDRAHEKLFF
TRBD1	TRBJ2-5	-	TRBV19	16	TGTGCCAGTAGTCCCCGGGACAGCTCGTACCAAGAGACCCAGTACTTC	CASSPRDSSYQETQYF
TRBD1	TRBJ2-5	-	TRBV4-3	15	TGCGCCAGCAGCCTTCTCCTAGGACAGGGGGAGACCCAGTACTTC	CASSLLLGQGETQYF
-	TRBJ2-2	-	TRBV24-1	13	TGTGCCACCCGGCACGGAGCCACCGGGGAGCTGTTTTTT	CATRHGATGELFF
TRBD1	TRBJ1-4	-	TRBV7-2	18	TGTGCCAGCAGCTTAGAAACAGGGGGTCCCCCAACTAATGAAAAACTGTTTTTT	CASSLETGGPPTNEKLFF
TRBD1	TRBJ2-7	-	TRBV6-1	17	TGTGCCAGCAGTGAAGCGCAGGGGGACAGGGGTGTCTACGAGCAGTACTTC	CASSEAQGDRGVYEQYF
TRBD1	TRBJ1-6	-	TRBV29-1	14	TGCAGCGCTACCACAGGGGAGTTTAATTCACCCCTCCACTTT	CSATTGEFNSPLHF
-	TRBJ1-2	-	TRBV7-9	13	TGTGCCAGCAGCTTGGGCAGGGTCTCTGGCTACACCTTC	CASSLGRVSGYTF
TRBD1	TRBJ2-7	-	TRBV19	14	TGTGCCAGTAGTAACCCCGGACAGGGCTACGAGCAGTACTTC	CASSNPGQGYEQYF
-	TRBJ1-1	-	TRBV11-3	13	TGTGCCAGCAGGACGGATGTCGGGGCTGAAGCTTTCTTT	CASRTDVGAEAFF
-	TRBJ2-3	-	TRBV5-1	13	TGCGCCAGCAGCTTGGCGGGCACAGATACGCAGTATTTT	CASSLAGTDTQYF
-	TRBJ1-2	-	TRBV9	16	TGTGCCAGCAGCCCTAGCGGGACGCTTACTTACTATGGCTACACCTTC	CASSPSGTLTYYGYTF
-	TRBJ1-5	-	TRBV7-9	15	TGTGCCAGCAGCTTAGCGGGGCAGGGTAGTCAGCCCCAGCATTTT	CASSLAGQGSQPQHF
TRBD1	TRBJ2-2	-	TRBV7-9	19	TGTGCCAGCAGCAACCCAGCGGACAGGGATATTGGAGGGACCGGGGAGCTGTTTTTT	CASSNPADRDIGGTGELFF
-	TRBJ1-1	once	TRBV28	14	TGTGCCAGCAGTCCCAATCCACGAGACACTGAAGCTTTCTTT	CASSPNPRDTEAFF
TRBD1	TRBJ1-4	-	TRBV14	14	TGTGCCAGCAGCCAAGGGACAGGGGGAGAAAAACTGTTTTTT	CASSQGTGGEKLFF
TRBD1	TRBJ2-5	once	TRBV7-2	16	TGTGCCAGCAGCTTAGACGGGACAGGGGGCATAGAGACCCAGTACTTC	CASSLDGTGGIETQYF
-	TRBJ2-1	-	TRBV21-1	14	TGTGCCAGCACCAACCTTCCATCCGGGACAGCCAGGTTCTTC	CASTNLPSGTARFF
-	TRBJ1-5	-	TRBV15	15	TGTGCCACCAGCAGAGATCCTACAGGACCTCAGCCCCAGCATTTT	CATSRDPTGPQPQHF
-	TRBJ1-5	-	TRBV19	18	TGTGCCAGTAGTTTTATGGGGACACCAACCGATAGCAATCAGCCCCAGCATTTT	CASSFMGTPTDSNQPQHF
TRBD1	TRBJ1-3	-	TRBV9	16	TGTGCCAGCAGCCCCCGGACAGGGAATATTGGAAACACCATATATTTT	CASSPRTGNIGNTIYF
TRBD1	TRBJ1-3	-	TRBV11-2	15	TGTGCCAGCAGCAGACAGGGGGGCTCTGGAAACACCATATATTTT	CASSRQGGSGNTIYF
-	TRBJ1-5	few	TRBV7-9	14	TGTGCCAGCAGCCAGTCCGCCGGAGATCAGCCCCAGCATTTT	CASSQSAGDQPQHF
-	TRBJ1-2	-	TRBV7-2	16	TGTGCCAGCAGCTTAAGTCAGGGTGGGGTACTCTATGGCTACACCTTC	CASSLSQGGVLYGYTF
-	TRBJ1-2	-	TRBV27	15	TGTGCCAGCAGCCGTCAAGGGGAGGCACTCTATGGCTACACCTTC	CASSRQGEALYGYTF
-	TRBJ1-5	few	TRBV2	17	TGTGCCAGCAGTGAAATGACAGCTGTGTATAGCAATCAGCCCCAGCATTTT	CASSEMTAVYSNQPQHF
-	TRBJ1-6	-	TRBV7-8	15	TGTGCCAGCAGCTTAGTTCTGGGGGCGAACTCACCCCTCCACTTT	CASSLVLGANSPLHF
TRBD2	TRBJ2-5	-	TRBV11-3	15	TGTGCCAGCAGCTTTAGCGGGGGGGACCAAGAGACCCAGTACTTC	CASSFSGGDQETQYF
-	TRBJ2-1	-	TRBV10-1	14	TGCGCCAGCAGCCCCACGACTCGGAACCGCGAGCAGTTCTTC	CASSPTTRNREQFF
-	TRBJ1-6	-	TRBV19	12	TGTGCCAGTGGGGCTCAAAATTCACCCCTCCACTTT	CASGAQNSPLHF
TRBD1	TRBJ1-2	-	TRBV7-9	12	TGTGCCAGCAGTACGGCCGGGACAGACTACACCTTC	CASSTAGTDYTF
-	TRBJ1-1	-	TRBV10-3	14	TGTGCCATCAGTGAAAGTGGGGCGAACACTGAAGCTTTCTTT	CAISESGANTEAFF
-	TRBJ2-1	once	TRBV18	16	TGTGCCAGCTCACCACCGACGGGGGGCGTAACGAATGAGCAGTTCTTC	CASSPPTGGVTNEQFF
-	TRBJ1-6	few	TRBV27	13	TGTGCCAGCAGGGATCAGGGTGGTTCACCCCTCCACTTT	CASRDQGGSPLHF
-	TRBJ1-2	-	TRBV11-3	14	TGTGCCAGCAGCTTAGGGCCAGGCGACTATGGCTACACCTTC	CASSLGPGDYGYTF
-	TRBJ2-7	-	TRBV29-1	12	TGCAGCGCCGTTAGGGGCCCAAGCGAGCAGTACTTC	CSAVRGPSEQYF
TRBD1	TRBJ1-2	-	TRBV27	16	TGTGCCAGCAGTTTACCACCCAACCGGGACAGAGATGGCTACACCTTC	CASSLPPNRDRDGYTF
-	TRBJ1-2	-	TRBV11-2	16	TGTGCCAGCAGCTTATCCGCTTTGGGGGCGAACTATGGCTACACCTTC	CASSLSALGANYGYTF